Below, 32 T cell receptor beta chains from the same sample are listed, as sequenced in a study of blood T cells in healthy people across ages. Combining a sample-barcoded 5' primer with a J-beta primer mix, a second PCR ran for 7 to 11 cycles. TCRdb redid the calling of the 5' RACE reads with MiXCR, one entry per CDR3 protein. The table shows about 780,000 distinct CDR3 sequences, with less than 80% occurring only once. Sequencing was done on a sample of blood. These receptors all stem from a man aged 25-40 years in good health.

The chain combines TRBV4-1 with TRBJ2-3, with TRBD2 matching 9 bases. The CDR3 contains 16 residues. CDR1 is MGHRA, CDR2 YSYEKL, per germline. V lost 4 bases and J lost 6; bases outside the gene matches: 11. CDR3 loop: CASSLKGSAGGDTQYF. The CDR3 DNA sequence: TGCGCCAGCAGCCTTAAAGGATCAGCGGGGGGTGATACGCAGTATTTT.

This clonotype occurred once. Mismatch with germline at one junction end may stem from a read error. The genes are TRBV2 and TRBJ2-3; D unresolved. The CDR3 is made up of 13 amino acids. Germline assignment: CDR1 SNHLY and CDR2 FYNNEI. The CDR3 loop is CASTTTRTDMQYF. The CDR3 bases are TGTGCCAGCACCACCACTCGCACAGATATGCAGTATTTT.

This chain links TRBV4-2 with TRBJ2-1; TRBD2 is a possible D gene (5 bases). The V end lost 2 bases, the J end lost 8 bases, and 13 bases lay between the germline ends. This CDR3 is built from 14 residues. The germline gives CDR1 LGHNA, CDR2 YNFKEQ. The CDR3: CASSQLLDGDEQFF. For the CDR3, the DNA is TGTGCCAGCAGCCAATTACTGGACGGGGATGAGCAGTTCTTC.

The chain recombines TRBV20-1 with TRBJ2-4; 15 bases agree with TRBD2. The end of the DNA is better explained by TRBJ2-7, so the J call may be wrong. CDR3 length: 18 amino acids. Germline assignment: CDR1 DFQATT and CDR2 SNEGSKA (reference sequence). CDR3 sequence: CSARDPGLAGGASYEQYF. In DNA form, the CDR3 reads TGCAGTGCTAGAGACCCAGGACTAGCGGGGGGGGCCTCCTACGAGCAGTACTTC.

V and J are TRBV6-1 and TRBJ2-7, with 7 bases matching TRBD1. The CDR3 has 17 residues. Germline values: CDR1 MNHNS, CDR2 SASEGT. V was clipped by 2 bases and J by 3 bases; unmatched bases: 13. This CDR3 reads CASSEKTWTGGYYEQYF. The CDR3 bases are TGTGCCAGCAGTGAAAAGACCTGGACAGGCGGCTACTACGAGCAGTACTTC.

The CDR3 sequence is CASRRNSGGEETQYF. As DNA, the CDR3 is TGTGCCAGCAGGCGTAATAGCGGGGGTGAGGAGACCCAGTACTTC. The chain couples TRBV4-2 to TRBJ2-5; 9 positions match TRBD2. Per the germline V gene, CDR1 is LGHNA and CDR2 is YNFKEQ. V lost 6 bases to trimming and J lost 5 bases; unmatched junction nucleotides: 10. The CDR3 sequence is 15 residues long.

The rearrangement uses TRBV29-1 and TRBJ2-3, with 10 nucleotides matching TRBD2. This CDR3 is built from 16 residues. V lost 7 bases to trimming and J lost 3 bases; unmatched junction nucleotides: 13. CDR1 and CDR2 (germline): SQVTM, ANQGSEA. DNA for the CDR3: TGCAGCGCGCGGGGGGCTAGCGGGAGCCGGACAGATACGCAGTATTTT. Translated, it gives CSARGASGSRTDTQYF.

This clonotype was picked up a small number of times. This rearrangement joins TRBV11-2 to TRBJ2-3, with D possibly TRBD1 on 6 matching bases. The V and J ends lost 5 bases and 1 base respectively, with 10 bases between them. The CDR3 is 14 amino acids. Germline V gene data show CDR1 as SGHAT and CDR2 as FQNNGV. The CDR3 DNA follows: TGTGCCAGCAGCCCAGGGGCCCGCACAGATACGCAGTATTTT. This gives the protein CASSPGARTDTQYF.

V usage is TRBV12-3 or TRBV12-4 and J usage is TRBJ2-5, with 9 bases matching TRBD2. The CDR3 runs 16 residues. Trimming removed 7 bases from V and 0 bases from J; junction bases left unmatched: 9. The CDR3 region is CASTDRSGGYQETQYF. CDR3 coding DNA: TGTGCCAGCACTGATCGTAGCGGGGGCTACCAAGAGACCCAGTACTTC.

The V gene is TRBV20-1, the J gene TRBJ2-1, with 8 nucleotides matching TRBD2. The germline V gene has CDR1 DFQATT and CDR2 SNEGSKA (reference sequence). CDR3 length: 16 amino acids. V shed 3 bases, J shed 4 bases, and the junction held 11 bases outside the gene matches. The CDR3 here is CSASSLGTRGYNEQFF. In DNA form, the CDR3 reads TGCAGTGCTAGTTCCCTCGGGACTAGAGGTTACAATGAGCAGTTCTTC.

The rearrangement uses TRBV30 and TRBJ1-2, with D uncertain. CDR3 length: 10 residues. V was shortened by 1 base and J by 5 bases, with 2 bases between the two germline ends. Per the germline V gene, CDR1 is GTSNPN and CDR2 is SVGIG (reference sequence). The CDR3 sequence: CAWSGYGYTF. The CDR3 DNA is TGTGCCTGGAGTGGGTATGGCTACACCTTC.

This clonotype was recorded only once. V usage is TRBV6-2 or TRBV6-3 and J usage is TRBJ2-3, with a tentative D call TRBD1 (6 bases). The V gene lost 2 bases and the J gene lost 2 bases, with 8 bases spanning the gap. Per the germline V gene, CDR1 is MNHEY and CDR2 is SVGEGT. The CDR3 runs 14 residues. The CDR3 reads CASSYRDTTDTQYF. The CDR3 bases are TGTGCCAGCAGTTACCGGGACACCACAGATACGCAGTATTTT.

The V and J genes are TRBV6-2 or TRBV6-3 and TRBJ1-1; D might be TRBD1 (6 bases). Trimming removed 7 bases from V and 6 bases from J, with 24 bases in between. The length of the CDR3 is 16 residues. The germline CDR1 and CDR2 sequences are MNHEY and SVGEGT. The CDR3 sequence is CASTPRQAALVSEAFF. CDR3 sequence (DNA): TGTGCCAGCACTCCTCGACAGGCCGCTCTGGTCTCTGAAGCTTTCTTT.

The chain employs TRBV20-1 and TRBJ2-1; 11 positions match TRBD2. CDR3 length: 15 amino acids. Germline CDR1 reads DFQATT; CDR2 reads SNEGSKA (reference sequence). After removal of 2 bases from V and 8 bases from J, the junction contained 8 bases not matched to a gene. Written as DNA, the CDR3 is TGCAGTGCTAGAATAGCGGGGGGGCATCCATATGAGCAGTTCTTC. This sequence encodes CSARIAGGHPYEQFF.

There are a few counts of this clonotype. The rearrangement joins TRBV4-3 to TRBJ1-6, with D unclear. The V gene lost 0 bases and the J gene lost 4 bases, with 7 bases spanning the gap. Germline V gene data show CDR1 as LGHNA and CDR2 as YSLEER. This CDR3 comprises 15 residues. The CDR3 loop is CASSQEFRYNSPLHF. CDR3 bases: TGCGCCAGCAGCCAAGAATTCAGATATAATTCACCCCTCCACTTT.

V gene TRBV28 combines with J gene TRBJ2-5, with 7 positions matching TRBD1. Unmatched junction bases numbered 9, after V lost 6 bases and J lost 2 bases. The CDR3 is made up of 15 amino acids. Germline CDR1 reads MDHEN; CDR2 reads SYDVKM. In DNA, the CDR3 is TGTGCCAGCAGCCAGGGGACAGAGTGGCAAGAGACCCAGTACTTC. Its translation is CASSQGTEWQETQYF.

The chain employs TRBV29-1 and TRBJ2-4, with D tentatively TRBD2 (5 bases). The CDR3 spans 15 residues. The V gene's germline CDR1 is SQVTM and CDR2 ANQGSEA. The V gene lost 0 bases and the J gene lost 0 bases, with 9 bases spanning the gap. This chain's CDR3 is CSVEERVLAKNIQYF. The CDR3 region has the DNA TGCAGCGTTGAAGAGCGGGTTCTAGCCAAAAACATTCAGTACTTC.

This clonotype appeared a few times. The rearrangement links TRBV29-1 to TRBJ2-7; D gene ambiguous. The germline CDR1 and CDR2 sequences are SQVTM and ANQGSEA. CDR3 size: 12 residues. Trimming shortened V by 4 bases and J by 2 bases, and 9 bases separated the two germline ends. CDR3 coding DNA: TGCAGCGTTGGGCCTCGGGCCTACGAGCAGTACTTC. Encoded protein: CSVGPRAYEQYF.

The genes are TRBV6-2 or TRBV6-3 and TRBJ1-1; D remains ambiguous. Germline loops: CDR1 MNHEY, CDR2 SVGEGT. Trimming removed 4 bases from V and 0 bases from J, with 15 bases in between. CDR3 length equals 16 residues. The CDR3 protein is CASSSPWTEMNTEAFF. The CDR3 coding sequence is TGTGCCAGCAGTTCTCCTTGGACGGAAATGAACACTGAAGCTTTCTTT.

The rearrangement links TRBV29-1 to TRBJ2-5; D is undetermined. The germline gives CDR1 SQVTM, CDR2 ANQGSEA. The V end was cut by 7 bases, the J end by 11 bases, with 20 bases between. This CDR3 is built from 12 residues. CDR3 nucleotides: TGCAGCGGAAATATCCCTTACAATGAGCAGTACTTC. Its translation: CSGNIPYNEQYF.

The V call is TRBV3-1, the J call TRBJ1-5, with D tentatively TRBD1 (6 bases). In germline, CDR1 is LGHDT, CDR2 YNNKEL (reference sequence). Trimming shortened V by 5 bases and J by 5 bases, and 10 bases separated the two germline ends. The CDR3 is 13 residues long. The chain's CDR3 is CASSSQGHQPQHF. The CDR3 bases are TGTGCCAGCAGCTCGCAGGGGCATCAGCCCCAGCATTTT.

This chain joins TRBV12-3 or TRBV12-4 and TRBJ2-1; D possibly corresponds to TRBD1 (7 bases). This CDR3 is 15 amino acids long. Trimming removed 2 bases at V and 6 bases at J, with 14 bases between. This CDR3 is CASSLRAGGINEQFF. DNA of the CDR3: TGTGCCAGCAGTTTAAGGGCAGGGGGGATCAATGAGCAGTTCTTC.

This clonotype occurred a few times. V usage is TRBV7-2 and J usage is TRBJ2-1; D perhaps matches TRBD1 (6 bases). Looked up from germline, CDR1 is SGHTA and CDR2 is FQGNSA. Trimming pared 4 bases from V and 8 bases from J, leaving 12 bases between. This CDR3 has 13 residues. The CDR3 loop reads CASSSGHGDEQFF. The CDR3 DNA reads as TGTGCCAGCAGCTCGGGACACGGGGATGAGCAGTTCTTC.

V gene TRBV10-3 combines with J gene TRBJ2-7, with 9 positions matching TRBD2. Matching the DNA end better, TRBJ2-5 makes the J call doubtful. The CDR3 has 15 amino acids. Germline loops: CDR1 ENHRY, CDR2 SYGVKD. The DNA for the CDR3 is TGTGCCATTAGTTTCCCAGCGGGAGGACGGGAGACCCAGTACTTC. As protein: CAISFPAGGRETQYF.

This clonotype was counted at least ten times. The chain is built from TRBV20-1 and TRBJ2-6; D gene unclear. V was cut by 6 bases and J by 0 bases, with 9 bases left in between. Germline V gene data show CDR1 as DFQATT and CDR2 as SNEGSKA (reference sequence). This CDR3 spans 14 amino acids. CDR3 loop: CSARKDSGANVLTF. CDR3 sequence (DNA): TGCAGTGCCCGAAAAGACTCTGGGGCCAACGTCCTGACTTTC.

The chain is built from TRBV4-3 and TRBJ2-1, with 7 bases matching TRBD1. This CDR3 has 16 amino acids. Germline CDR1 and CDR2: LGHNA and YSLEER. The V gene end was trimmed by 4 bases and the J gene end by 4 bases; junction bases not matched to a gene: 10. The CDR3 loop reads CASSPMSRDSYNEQFF. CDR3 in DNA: TGCGCCAGCAGCCCCATGTCCCGGGACAGTTACAATGAGCAGTTCTTC.

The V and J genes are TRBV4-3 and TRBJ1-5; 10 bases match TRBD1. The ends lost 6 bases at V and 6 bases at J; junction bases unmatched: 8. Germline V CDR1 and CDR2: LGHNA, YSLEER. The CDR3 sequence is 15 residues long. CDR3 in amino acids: CASSQTGGLGQPQHF. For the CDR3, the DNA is TGCGCCAGCAGTCAGACAGGGGGCCTCGGTCAGCCCCAGCATTTT.

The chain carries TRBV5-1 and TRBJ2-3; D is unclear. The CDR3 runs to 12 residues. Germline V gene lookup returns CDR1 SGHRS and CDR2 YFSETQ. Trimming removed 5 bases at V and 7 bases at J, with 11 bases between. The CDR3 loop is CASRKDGNTQYF. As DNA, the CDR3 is TGCGCCAGCAGGAAGGACGGCAATACGCAGTATTTT.

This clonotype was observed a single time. This chain's CDR3 is CASSVGAGQAYEQYF. The CDR3, as DNA: TGTGCCAGCAGCGTAGGTGCGGGACAGGCCTACGAGCAGTACTTC. This sequence joins TRBV9 and TRBJ2-7, with 8 bases identical to TRBD1. Germline loops: CDR1 SGDLS, CDR2 YYNGEE. The CDR3 length is 15 residues. V trimming: 0 bases; J trimming: 2 bases; junction bases outside the gene matches: 4.

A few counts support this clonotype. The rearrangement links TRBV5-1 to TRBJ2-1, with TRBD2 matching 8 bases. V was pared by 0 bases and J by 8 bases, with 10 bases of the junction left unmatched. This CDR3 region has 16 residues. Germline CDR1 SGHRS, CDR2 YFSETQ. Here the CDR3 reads CASSLAVIAGSDEQFF. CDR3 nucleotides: TGCGCCAGCAGCTTGGCGGTAATAGCGGGGTCGGATGAGCAGTTCTTC.

The CDR3 reads CASSSPHKPLSYEQYF. The CDR3 region has the DNA TGTGCCAGCAGCTCCCCACACAAACCTCTTTCCTACGAGCAGTACTTC. The genes are TRBV5-5 and TRBJ2-7; the D is unclear. CDR3 length equals 16 residues. Trimming shortened V by 3 bases and J by 1 base, and 17 bases separated the two germline ends. The germline V gene has CDR1 SGHKS and CDR2 YYEKEE (reference sequence).

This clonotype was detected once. The CDR3: CASSPGPRHYNEQFF. In nucleotides, the CDR3 is TGTGCCAGCAGTCCCGGTCCAAGGCACTACAATGAGCAGTTCTTC. This sequence joins TRBV6-2 or TRBV6-3 and TRBJ2-1, with D unresolved. Germline V CDR1 and CDR2: MNHEY, SVGEGT. This CDR3 region has 15 residues. V dropped 5 bases and J dropped 3 bases, with 14 bases sitting between them.